What follows is one TCR beta chain and its context. The antigen remains unidentified. This sample is drawn from a study of cytomegalovirus exposure and HLA in healthy donors. 13 Jbeta primers and 60 Vbeta primers were used for the PCR. Profiling relied on immunoSEQ multiplex PCR, and the TCRdb table lists in-frame clones only, not all of them. The sample features about 88,000 clones, with approximately 5.7% in its top ten. Findings and caveats of the study: The study labeled 150 to 200 TCR beta chains cytomegalovirus-associated.

V gave up 0 bases and J gave up 0 bases, with 8 bases separating them. The CDR3 spans 15 residues. Germline CDR1 and CDR2: SGDLS and YYNGEE. This chain uses TRBV9 with TRBJ2-3; D is perhaps TRBD2 (6 bases). Input material: PBMCs. This clonotype was sampled from a girl aged 10 to 17 in good health and CMV-seropositive. The CDR3, as DNA: TGTGCCAGCAGCGTAGAGGGGACTAGCACAGATACGCAGTATTTT. Translating gives CASSVEGTSTDTQYF.